The rows below give T cell receptor beta chains drawn from one sample of a study of blood T cell repertoires in COVID-19. Repertoires were generated with immunoSEQ multiplex PCR, while TCRdb's copy carries only in-frame clones and drops some. The sample lists some 140,000 clones, under 95% occurring once. The source material was peripheral blood. Every receptor here comes from a man aged 50-60 years with acute or convalescent COVID-19. Each CDR3 is given with its conserved first and last residue. D genes are given only for firm matches. A clone size is listed for some rows: how often the clone was seen (once, few, many), or a class if it is expanded.

j_gene	abundance	d_gene	v_gene	CDR3aa	CDR3nt
TRBJ1-2	once	TRBD1	TRBV4-3	CASSQGQGIGYTF	TGCGCCAGCAGCCAAGGACAGGGAATCGGCTACACCTTC
TRBJ2-2	NA	NA	TRBV5-6	CASSPGTGELFF	TGTGCCAGCAGCCCCGGTACCGGGGAGCTGTTTTTT
TRBJ1-2	NA	TRBD1	TRBV3-1/TRBV3-2	CASSQEGQGYGYTF	TGTGCCAGCAGCCAAGAGGGACAGGGGTATGGCTACACCTTC
TRBJ1-2	NA	NA	TRBV7-6	CASSPNPGGSYGYTF	TGTGCCAGCAGCCCCAATCCGGGGGGGAGCTATGGCTACACCTTC
TRBJ2-5	once	TRBD2	TRBV29-1	CSVGASGLQETQYF	TGCAGCGTTGGGGCTAGCGGGCTCCAAGAGACCCAGTACTTC
TRBJ2-5	NA	TRBD1	TRBV6-5	CAGNRGGETQYF	TGTGCCGGAAACAGGGGCGGGGAGACCCAGTACTTC
TRBJ2-5	NA	TRBD1	TRBV3-1/TRBV3-2	CASSQDYRGQETQYF	TGTGCCAGCAGCCAAGATTACAGGGGCCAAGAGACCCAGTACTTC
TRBJ1-1	NA	TRBD1	TRBV7-8	CASSFYPRFKPGQDEAFF	TGTGCCAGCAGCTTTTATCCCCGATTCAAACCGGGACAGGATGAAGCTTTCTTT
TRBJ2-1	NA	TRBD1	TRBV9	CASSLTGTGFNEQFF	TGTGCCAGCAGCCTGACCGGGACAGGGTTCAATGAGCAGTTCTTC
TRBJ1-1	NA	NA	TRBV21-1	CASSKGWRLCNTEAFF	TGTGCCAGCAGCAAAGGATGGAGGCTCTGTAACACTGAAGCTTTCTTT
TRBJ1-1	NA	NA	TRBV19	CASLNRGTEAFF	TGTGCCAGCCTGAATAGGGGAACTGAAGCTTTCTTT
TRBJ1-3	few	NA	TRBV6-5	CASSYSNGGSGNTIYF	TGTGCCAGCAGTTACTCGAACGGGGGGTCCGGAAACACCATATATTTT
TRBJ1-6	once	TRBD1	TRBV28	CASSGGSGGSYNSPLHF	TGTGCCAGCAGTGGAGGGTCAGGGGGCTCCTATAATTCACCCCTCCACTTT
TRBJ2-7	NA	TRBD2	TRBV5-1	CASSLAETSGSSHEQYF	TGCGCCAGCAGCTTGGCCGAGACTAGCGGGAGTTCTCACGAGCAGTACTTC
TRBJ2-5	NA	NA	TRBV12-3/TRBV12-4	CASSLSQGQTQYF	TGTGCCAGCAGTCTCTCCCAGGGGCAGACCCAGTACTTC
TRBJ2-1	NA	TRBD2	TRBV11-2	CASSFGRAGTSGRWDEQFF	TGTGCCAGCAGCTTTGGCAGGGCGGGGACTAGCGGGAGATGGGATGAGCAGTTCTTC
TRBJ1-6	NA	TRBD1	TRBV19	CATWDRGLNSPLHF	TGTGCCACCTGGGACAGGGGGCTTAATTCACCCCTCCACTTT
TRBJ1-2	NA	NA	TRBV7-9	CASTRTGLPGHPNYGYTF	TGTGCCAGCACCCGTACGGGTCTTCCGGGACACCCTAACTATGGCTACACCTTC
TRBJ1-1	NA	NA	TRBV11-2	CASSLLTGKNTEAFF	TGTGCCAGCAGCTTGCTTACAGGGAAGAACACTGAAGCTTTCTTT
TRBJ1-3	NA	NA	TRBV5-1	CASSERHSGNTIYF	TGCGCCAGCAGCGAGAGGCACTCTGGAAACACCATATATTTT
TRBJ2-1	once	TRBD1	TRBV10-1	CASSELGQGRIEQFF	TGCGCCAGCAGTGAGTTGGGACAGGGGCGGATTGAGCAGTTCTTC
TRBJ2-1	once	NA	TRBV11-2	CASTKNGVSSYNEQFF	TGTGCCAGCACTAAGAACGGGGTAAGCTCCTACAATGAGCAGTTCTTC
TRBJ1-2	few	NA	TRBV6-5	CASSRGSNYGYTF	TGTGCCAGCAGTAGGGGATCCAACTATGGCTACACCTTC
TRBJ2-7	NA	TRBD2	TRBV15	CATSSSRGGEQYF	TGTGCCACCAGCAGTTCCCGGGGGGGGGAGCAGTACTTC
TRBJ2-1	NA	TRBD1	TRBV25-1	CASSDPGTGDNEQFF	TGTGCCAGCAGTGACCCTGGGACAGGTGACAATGAGCAGTTCTTC
TRBJ2-1	NA	TRBD2	TRBV11-3	CASSGRGVWNEQFF	TGTGCCAGCAGCGGCCGGGGGGTTTGGAATGAGCAGTTCTTC
TRBJ1-6	NA	TRBD1	TRBV27	CASSRRDRENSPLHF	TGTGCCAGCAGTCGCCGGGACAGGGAAAATTCACCCCTCCACTTT
TRBJ1-5	NA	NA	TRBV5-1	CASSLLGLPGQPQHF	TGCGCCAGCAGCTTGTTGGGTCTCCCGGGTCAGCCCCAGCATTTT
TRBJ2-1	NA	NA	TRBV5-1	CASSLVRYNEQFF	TGCGCCAGCAGCTTGGTGCGATACAATGAGCAGTTCTTC